This T cell receptor (beta chain) is drawn from a study of shared clonotypes between healthy human individuals. The study's findings and limits: Estimated richness values were generally larger in naive subsets than in memory subsets.

Naive CD8 cells comprised CD45RO-negative, CCR7-positively selected cells, excluding terminally differentiated effector memory CD45RA+ cells. Points on this clone: Its antigen is still unknown.

In the authors' workflow: ImmunoSEQ gave junction-only sequences without quality scores, so filtering differed. Method: immunoSEQ multiplex PCR; TCRdb's copy keeps in-frame clones and lacks some. The V and J calls and the clone size are those of that table, but D and trimming were determined from the DNA. In the table there are about 2.1 million clones, 85% to 95% of which are singletons. This CDR3 region has 11 residues. Germline CDR1 reads ENHRY; CDR2 reads SYGVKD. Trimming removed 4 bases from V and 3 bases from J, with 4 bases in between. The TCR originated in a man aged 18 to 29 in good health. Some clones in this sample may be carry-over from other donors' samples. The specimen was naive CD8+ T cells from PBMCs. V gene TRBV10-3 combines with J gene TRBJ2-7; D gene uncertain. DNA for the CDR3: TGTGCCATCAGTGGGGTCTACGAGCAGTACTTC. It specifies CAISGVYEQYF.